The 27 T cell receptor beta chains given below trace back to one sample, sequenced in a study of blood T cell repertoires in COVID-19. TCRdb's table, derived via immunoSEQ multiplex PCR, lists solely in-frame clones and lacks some. This sample yields a few hundred thousand clones, of which about 85% are seen a single time; roughly 2.3% belongs to the top ten. Specimen: peripheral blood. These TCRs come from a man in his late teens or twenties with active or convalescent COVID-19.

The chain joins TRBV5-1 to TRBJ1-3, with D possibly matching TRBD1 (5 bases). The CDR3 loop spans 15 amino acids. In germline, CDR1 is SGHRS, CDR2 YFSETQ. Deletions cut 3 bases from V and 0 bases from J, with 10 bases between. This CDR3 reads CASSWGTDSGNTIYF. For the CDR3, the DNA is TGCGCCAGCAGCTGGGGGACTGACTCTGGAAACACCATATATTTT.

The rearrangement joins TRBV4-1 to TRBJ1-5, with D possibly being TRBD1 (6 bases). Germline loops: CDR1 MGHRA, CDR2 YSYEKL. The CDR3 sequence is 17 residues long. Trimming stripped 0 bases from V and 4 bases from J, with 16 bases between. The CDR3 here is CASSQDHYQRGNQPQHF. CDR3 in DNA: TGCGCCAGCAGCCAAGATCATTACCAGAGGGGGAATCAGCCCCAGCATTTT.

This clone was observed a handful of times. The chain carries TRBV5-1 and TRBJ1-1; 7 positions agree with TRBD1. This CDR3 comprises 15 residues. The germline V gene has CDR1 SGHRS and CDR2 YFSETQ. The V gene end was trimmed by 4 bases and the J gene end by 1 base; junction bases not matched to a gene: 7. The CDR3 DNA sequence: TGCGCCAGCAGCGCGGAACAGGGGACGAACACTGAAGCTTTCTTT. Protein product: CASSAEQGTNTEAFF.

The chain uses TRBV6-1 and TRBJ1-2, with D tentatively TRBD1 (5 bases). The CDR3 totals 13 residues. CDR1 and CDR2 (germline): MNHNS, SASEGT. The V end lost 5 bases, the J end lost 5 bases, and 12 bases lay between the germline ends. CDR3 in amino acids: CASSPGAGYGYTF. The CDR3 nucleotides are TGTGCCAGCAGTCCCGGGGCGGGGTATGGCTACACCTTC.

The V gene is TRBV27, the J gene TRBJ2-6; D unclear. The CDR3 extends over 14 amino acids. The V end was cut by 4 bases, the J end by 0 bases, with 4 bases between. The germline V gene encodes CDR1 MNHEY and CDR2 SMNVEV (reference sequence). CDR3: CASSSLSGANVLTF. In DNA, the CDR3 is TGTGCCAGCAGTTCACTCTCTGGGGCCAACGTCCTGACTTTC. Looking up the rest from reference TRBV27 and TRBJ2-6 gives the full variable domain: EAQVTQNPRYLITVTGKKLTVTCSQNMNHEYMSWYRQDPGLGLRQIYYSMNVEVTDKGDVPEGYKVSRKEKRNFPLILESPSPNQTSLYFCASSSLSGANVLTFGAGSRLTVL.

The V and J genes are TRBV5-1 and TRBJ1-2; D might be TRBD1 (5 bases). Germline assignment: CDR1 SGHRS and CDR2 YFSETQ. The germline V and J ends were trimmed by 4 bases and 4 bases, with 14 bases remaining between them. The CDR3 contains 14 residues. The CDR3 is CASSAGLTSYGYTF. Written as DNA, the CDR3 is TGCGCCAGCAGCGCAGGGCTCACCTCCTATGGCTACACCTTC.

The gene calls are TRBV3-1 (or the pseudogene TRBV3-2) and TRBJ1-5; D not resolved. CDR3 length: 15 amino acids. The V gene lost 4 bases and the J gene lost 1 base, with 11 bases spanning the gap. Germline CDR1 and CDR2: LGHDT and YNNKEL (reference sequence). The CDR3 sequence is CASSPYGESNQPQHF. The CDR3 nucleotides are TGTGCCAGCAGCCCCTACGGGGAGAGCAATCAGCCCCAGCATTTT.

This clone was detected a few times. The identical CDR3 is also encoded by other nucleotide sequences in the sample. The CDR3 loop is CASSMRGSGTEAFF. The CDR3 DNA reads TGTGCCAGTAGTATGCGGGGGAGCGGCACTGAAGCTTTCTTT. This rearrangement joins TRBV19 to TRBJ1-1; D is perhaps TRBD1 (5 bases). The CDR3 consists of 14 residues. CDR1 and CDR2 from the germline V gene are LNHDA and SQIVND (reference sequence). V dropped 3 bases and J dropped 4 bases, with 12 bases sitting between them.

The CDR3 coding sequence is TGCGCCAGCAGCCAAGACAGGAACCAAGAGACCCAGTACTTC. Translation gives CASSQDRNQETQYF. The chain joins TRBV4-1 to TRBJ2-5; D is unclear. The CDR3 loop spans 14 amino acids. CDR1 is MGHRA, CDR2 YSYEKL, per germline. Between the trimmed V and J ends, which lost 0 bases and 0 bases, there was a span of 5 bases.

V is TRBV6-2 or TRBV6-3 and J is TRBJ2-5; tentatively, D is TRBD2 (5 bases). The germline V gene encodes CDR1 MNHEY and CDR2 SVGEGT. Trimming left V 5 bases short and J 4 bases short, with 11 bases between. The CDR3 extends over 13 amino acids. CDR3 region: CASSLLEGETQYF. CDR3 DNA: TGTGCCAGCAGTCTACTTGAGGGAGAGACCCAGTACTTC.

The chain employs TRBV27 and TRBJ2-3, with D unresolved. Germline V gene lookup returns CDR1 MNHEY and CDR2 SMNVEV (reference sequence). V lost 3 bases and J lost 4, with 14 bases in between. This CDR3 region has 15 residues. The CDR3 sequence: CASSFYWILADTQYF. CDR3 nucleotide sequence: TGTGCCAGCAGTTTCTACTGGATCCTAGCAGATACGCAGTATTTT.

V gene TRBV9 combines with J gene TRBJ2-7; 10 nucleotides agree with TRBD2. The CDR3 is made up of 16 amino acids. V lost 1 base, J lost 0 bases, and 4 bases stayed unmatched. Germline V gene data show CDR1 as SGDLS and CDR2 as YYNGEE. The CDR3 protein is CASSVLAGASSYEQYF. The CDR3 DNA reads as TGTGCCAGCAGCGTACTAGCGGGAGCCAGCTCCTACGAGCAGTACTTC.

This clone was detected once. V is TRBV5-1 and J is TRBJ2-2; the D is unclear. The CDR3 extends over 12 amino acids. Trimming cost V 2 bases and J 10 bases, with 9 bases left between them. Germline assignment: CDR1 SGHRS and CDR2 YFSETQ. The CDR3 region is CASSFPSVELFF. CDR3 nucleotides: TGCGCCAGCAGCTTTCCATCAGTGGAGCTGTTTTTT.

The rearrangement joins TRBV2 to TRBJ1-5, with 7 bases aligning to TRBD1. The CDR3 totals 15 residues. Looked up from germline, CDR1 is SNHLY and CDR2 is FYNNEI. After removal of 2 bases from V and 2 bases from J, the junction contained 3 bases not matched to a gene. The CDR3, as DNA: TGTGCCAGCAGTGAAAACAGGGGAGGCAATCAGCCCCAGCATTTT. Protein product: CASSENRGGNQPQHF.

The CDR3 region is CSVWAGIAKNIQYF. As DNA, the CDR3 is TGCAGTGTCTGGGCAGGTATAGCCAAAAACATTCAGTACTTC. The chain links TRBV29-1 to TRBJ2-4; D unclear. The germline V gene has CDR1 SQVTM and CDR2 ANQGSEA. CDR3 size: 14 residues.

The chain links TRBV28 to TRBJ1-1; no definite D call. This CDR3 has 18 amino acids. Germline V gene sequence: CDR1 MDHEN, CDR2 SYDVKM. The ends were cut back, 5 bases at V and 1 base at J, with 23 bases in the middle. The CDR3 bases are TGTGCCAGCAGTCAAATACAGATACTCGCCCTACCGAACACTGAAGCTTTCTTT. Encoded protein: CASSQIQILALPNTEAFF.

The count of this clone is one. The J gene is TRBJ2-1, the V gene TRBV13, with a tentative D call TRBD1 (6 bases). The V end lost 0 bases, the J end lost 6 bases, and 12 bases lay between the germline ends. This CDR3 is 15 amino acids long. Germline assignment: CDR1 PRHDT and CDR2 FYEKMQ (reference sequence). CDR3 DNA sequence: TGTGCCAGCAGCTTAGGACAGGGTAGGGGCAATGAGCAGTTCTTC. This codes for CASSLGQGRGNEQFF.

V is TRBV2 and J is TRBJ1-4; D unclear. The V and J ends lost 1 base and 7 bases respectively, with 16 bases between them. The CDR3 is 16 residues long. The germline gives CDR1 SNHLY, CDR2 FYNNEI. The CDR3 loop reads CASSEGRLLEGEKLFF. In DNA form, the CDR3 reads TGTGCCAGCAGTGAAGGGAGGCTGCTGGAGGGTGAAAAACTGTTTTTT.

The genes are TRBV4-1 and TRBJ1-2; no reliable D call. V was clipped by 0 bases and J by 2 bases, with 10 bases between them. The CDR3 has 15 amino acids. Germline CDR1 is MGHRA and CDR2 is YSYEKL. In DNA form, the CDR3 reads TGCGCCAGCAGCCAAGATCTTCCGGGGAACTATGGCTACACCTTC. This encodes CASSQDLPGNYGYTF.

J is TRBJ1-1 and V is TRBV5-1; weak D call: TRBD1 (5 bases). Germline CDR1 is SGHRS and CDR2 is YFSETQ. Trimming cost V 2 bases and J 2 bases, with 7 bases left between them. The CDR3 sequence is 13 residues long. CDR3 nucleotides: TGCGCCAGCAGCTTTGACAGTAACACTGAAGCTTTCTTT. It yields the protein CASSFDSNTEAFF.

This chain links TRBV11-2 with TRBJ1-2; 12 bases are a match to TRBD1. Looked up from germline, CDR1 is SGHAT and CDR2 is FQNNGV. Losses at the gene ends were 6 bases for V and 4 bases for J; bases not matched to a gene: 3. The CDR3 sequence is 14 residues long. For the CDR3, the DNA is TGTGCCAGCAGGGGGACAGGGGGCGTCTATGGCTACACCTTC. Its translation: CASRGTGGVYGYTF.

This rearrangement joins TRBV7-2 to TRBJ2-4; 10 positions match TRBD1. J gave up 5 bases and V 5 bases, and 6 bases lay outside the gene matches. This CDR3 has 15 residues. Germline CDR1 is SGHTA and CDR2 is FQGNSA. In DNA form, the CDR3 reads TGTGCCAGCAGCCCGACAGGGGGCTATCAAAACATTCAGTACTTC. This translates into CASSPTGGYQNIQYF.

The chain uses TRBV28 and TRBJ1-5; D uncertain. Germline CDR1 MDHEN, CDR2 SYDVKM. V lost 6 bases, J lost 6 bases, and 18 bases lay in between. The CDR3 has 15 residues. CDR3: CASSPTRGRVQPQHF. CDR3 DNA sequence: TGTGCCAGCAGCCCTACCCGGGGAAGGGTTCAGCCCCAGCATTTT. The full variable domain, completed using reference TRBV28 and TRBJ1-5, is DVKVTQSSRYLVKRTGEKVFLECVQDMDHENMFWYRQDPGLGLRLIYFSYDVKMKEKGDIPEGYSVSREKKERFSLILESASTNQTSMYLCASSPTRGRVQPQHFGDGTRLSIL.

Written as DNA, the CDR3 is TGTGCCAGCAGTCTCGGGACTAGCGGGACAGATACGCAGTATTTT. Residues: CASSLGTSGTDTQYF. This chain uses TRBV28 with TRBJ2-3, with TRBD2 matching 12 bases. This CDR3 has 15 residues. The trim removed 5 bases at V and 3 bases at J, leaving 3 bases unmatched. The germline gives CDR1 MDHEN, CDR2 SYDVKM. Full variable domain (missing parts from reference TRBV28 and TRBJ2-3): DVKVTQSSRYLVKRTGEKVFLECVQDMDHENMFWYRQDPGLGLRLIYFSYDVKMKEKGDIPEGYSVSREKKERFSLILESASTNQTSMYLCASSLGTSGTDTQYFGPGTRLTVL.

V and J are TRBV12-3 or TRBV12-4 and TRBJ1-5; no clear D. Trimming left V 6 bases short and J 2 bases short, with 8 bases between. CDR3 length: 13 residues. The CDR3 sequence is CASSSTGNQPQHF. The CDR3 DNA sequence: TGTGCCAGCAGCTCCACAGGCAATCAGCCCCAGCATTTT.

The chain is built from TRBV19 and TRBJ1-4; 12 bases fit TRBD1. Losses at the gene ends were 5 bases for V and 5 bases for J; bases not matched to a gene: 9. Germline V gives CDR1 LNHDA, CDR2 SQIVND (reference sequence). The CDR3 has 17 amino acids. The CDR3 protein is CASSPRDRGRLNEKLFF. The CDR3 DNA reads TGTGCCAGTAGTCCCCGGGACAGGGGGCGCTTAAATGAAAAACTGTTTTTT. The complete variable domain, with remaining parts taken from reference TRBV19 and TRBJ1-4, reads DGGITQSPKYLFRKEGQNVTLSCEQNLNHDAMYWYRQDPGQGLRLIYYSQIVNDFQKGDIAEGYSVSREKKESFPLTVTSAQKNPTAFYLCASSPRDRGRLNEKLFFGSGTQLSVL.

The chain combines TRBV5-1 with TRBJ2-2, with 8 nucleotides matching TRBD1. The germline gives CDR1 SGHRS, CDR2 YFSETQ. Trimming at V came to 4 bases and at J to 5 bases, leaving 10 bases not matched to a gene. The CDR3 has 16 residues. This CDR3 is CASSQRTGGPTGELFF. For the CDR3, the DNA is TGCGCCAGCAGCCAACGAACAGGGGGTCCTACCGGGGAGCTGTTTTTT.